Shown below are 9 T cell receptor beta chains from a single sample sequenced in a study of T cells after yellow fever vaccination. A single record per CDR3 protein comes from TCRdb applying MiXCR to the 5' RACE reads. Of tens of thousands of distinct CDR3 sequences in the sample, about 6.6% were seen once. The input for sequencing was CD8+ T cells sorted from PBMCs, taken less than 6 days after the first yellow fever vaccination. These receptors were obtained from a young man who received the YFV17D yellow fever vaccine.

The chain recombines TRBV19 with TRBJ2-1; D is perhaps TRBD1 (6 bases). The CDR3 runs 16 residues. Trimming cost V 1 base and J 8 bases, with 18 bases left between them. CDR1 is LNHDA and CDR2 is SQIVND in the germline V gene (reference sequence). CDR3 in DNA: TGTGCCAGTAGTATAGCCAGGGGAGCAGGTGGGTATGAGCAGTTCTTC. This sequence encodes CASSIARGAGGYEQFF. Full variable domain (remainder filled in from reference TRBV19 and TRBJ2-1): DGGITQSPKYLFRKEGQNVTLSCEQNLNHDAMYWYRQDPGQGLRLIYYSQIVNDFQKGDIAEGYSVSREKKESFPLTVTSAQKNPTAFYLCASSIARGAGGYEQFFGPGTRLTVL.

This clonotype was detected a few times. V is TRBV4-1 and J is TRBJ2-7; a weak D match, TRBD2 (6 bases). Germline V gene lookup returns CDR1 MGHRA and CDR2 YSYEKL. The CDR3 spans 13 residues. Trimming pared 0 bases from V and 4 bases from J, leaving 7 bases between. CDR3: CASSQDREYEQYF. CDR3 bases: TGCGCCAGCAGCCAAGACCGGGAGTACGAGCAGTACTTC.

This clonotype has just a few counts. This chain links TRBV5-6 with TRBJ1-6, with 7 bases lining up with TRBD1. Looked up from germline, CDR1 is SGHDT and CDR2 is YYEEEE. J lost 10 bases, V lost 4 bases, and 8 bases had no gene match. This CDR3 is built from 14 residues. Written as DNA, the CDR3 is TGTGCCAGCAGCAGAAGACAGGGCGTGTCACCCCTCCACTTT. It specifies CASSRRQGVSPLHF.

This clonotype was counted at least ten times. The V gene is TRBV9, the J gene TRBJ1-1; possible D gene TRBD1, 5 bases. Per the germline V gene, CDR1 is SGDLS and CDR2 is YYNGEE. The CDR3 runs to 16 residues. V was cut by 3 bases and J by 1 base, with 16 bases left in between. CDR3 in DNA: TGTGCCAGCAGCGCCCGATGGGACGTGGGGAACACTGAAGCTTTCTTT. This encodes CASSARWDVGNTEAFF.

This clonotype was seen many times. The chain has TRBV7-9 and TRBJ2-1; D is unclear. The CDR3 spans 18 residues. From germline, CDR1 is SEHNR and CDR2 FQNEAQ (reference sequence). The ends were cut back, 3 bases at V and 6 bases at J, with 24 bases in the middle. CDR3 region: CASSFPHSILTSGNEQFF. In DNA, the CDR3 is TGTGCCAGCAGCTTCCCCCATAGCATCTTAACCTCTGGCAATGAGCAGTTCTTC.

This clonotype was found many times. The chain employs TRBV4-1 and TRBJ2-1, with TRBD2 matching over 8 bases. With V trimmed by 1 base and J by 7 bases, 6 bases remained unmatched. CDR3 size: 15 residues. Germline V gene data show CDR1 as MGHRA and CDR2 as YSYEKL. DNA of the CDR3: TGCGCCAGCAGCCAAGGTCGCGGGGGGAAGAATGAGCAGTTCTTC. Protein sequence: CASSQGRGGKNEQFF.

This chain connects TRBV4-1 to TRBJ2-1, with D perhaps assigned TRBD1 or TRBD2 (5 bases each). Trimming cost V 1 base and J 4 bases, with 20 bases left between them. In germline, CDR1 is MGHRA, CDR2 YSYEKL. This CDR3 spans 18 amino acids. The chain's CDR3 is CASSQVGTLYTSYNEQFF. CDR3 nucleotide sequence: TGCGCCAGCAGCCAAGTGGGGACCCTTTACACTTCATACAATGAGCAGTTCTTC.

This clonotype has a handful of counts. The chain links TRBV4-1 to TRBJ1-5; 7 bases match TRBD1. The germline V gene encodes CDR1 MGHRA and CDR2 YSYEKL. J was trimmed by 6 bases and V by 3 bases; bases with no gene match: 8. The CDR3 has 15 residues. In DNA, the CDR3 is TGCGCCAGCAGCCAGTCAACAGGGGATGGTCAGCCCCAGCATTTT. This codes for CASSQSTGDGQPQHF.

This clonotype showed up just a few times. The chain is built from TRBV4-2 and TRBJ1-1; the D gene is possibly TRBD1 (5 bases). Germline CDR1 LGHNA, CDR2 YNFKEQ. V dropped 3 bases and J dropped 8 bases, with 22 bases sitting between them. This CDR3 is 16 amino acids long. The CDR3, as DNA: TGTGCCAGCAGCCAGGTCGGGGCCGGCCGCGGGGGGGAAGCTTTCTTT. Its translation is CASSQVGAGRGGEAFF.